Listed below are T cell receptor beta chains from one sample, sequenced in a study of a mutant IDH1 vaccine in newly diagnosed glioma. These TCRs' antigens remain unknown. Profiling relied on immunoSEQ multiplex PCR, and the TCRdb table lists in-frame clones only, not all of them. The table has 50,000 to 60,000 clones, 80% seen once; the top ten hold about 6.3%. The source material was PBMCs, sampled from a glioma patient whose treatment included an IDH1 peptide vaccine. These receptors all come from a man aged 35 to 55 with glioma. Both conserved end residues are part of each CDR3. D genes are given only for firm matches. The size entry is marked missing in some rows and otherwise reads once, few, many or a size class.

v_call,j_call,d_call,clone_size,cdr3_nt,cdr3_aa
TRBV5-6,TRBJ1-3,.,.,TGTGCCAGCAGCTTGTCCCCAGCCGGAAACACCATATATTTT,CASSLSPAGNTIYF
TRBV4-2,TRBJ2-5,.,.,TGTGCCAGCAGCCAAGAGGGGTCAGGCCTCCCCTCAGGGGAGACCCAGTACTTC,CASSQEGSGLPSGETQYF
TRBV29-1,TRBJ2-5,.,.,TGCAGCGTTGATGGCTTCCCGGAGACCCAGTACTTC,CSVDGFPETQYF
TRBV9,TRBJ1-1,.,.,TGTGCCAGCAGGCCTGGCGGCCGCAGCACTGAAGCTTTCTTT,CASRPGGRSTEAFF
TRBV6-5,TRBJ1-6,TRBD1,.,TGTGCCAGCAGTTACTCGGACAGGGTCCATTCACCCCTCCACTTT,CASSYSDRVHSPLHF
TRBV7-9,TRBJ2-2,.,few,TGTGCCAGCAGCTTAAACCCACCCAACACCGGGGAGCTGTTTTTT,CASSLNPPNTGELFF
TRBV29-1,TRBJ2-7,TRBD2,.,TGCAGCGTTGGGTGGGGCGGGGGAGAGCAGTACTTC,CSVGWGGGEQYF
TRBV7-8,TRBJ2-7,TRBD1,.,TGTGCCAGCAGCCCACCGACAGGGACAATCTACGAGCAGTACTTC,CASSPPTGTIYEQYF
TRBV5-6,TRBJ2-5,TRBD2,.,TGTGCCAGCAGCCCGGATTGGAGCGGGGGGGCCGAAGAGACCCAGTACTTC,CASSPDWSGGAEETQYF
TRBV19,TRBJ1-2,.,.,TGTGCCAGTAGTATCGGTGTGGGAGCCTACTATGGCTACACCTTC,CASSIGVGAYYGYTF
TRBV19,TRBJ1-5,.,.,TGTGCCAGTAGTATAGATTGGGCCGAATATCAGCCCCAGCATTTT,CASSIDWAEYQPQHF
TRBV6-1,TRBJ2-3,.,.,TGTGCCAGCAGTGAAGCATCCCGGCCGTATTTT,CASSEASRPYF
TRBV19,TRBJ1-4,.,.,TGTGCCAGTAGTCCGGCCAGGGTATTAGGCGAAAAACTGTTTTTT,CASSPARVLGEKLFF
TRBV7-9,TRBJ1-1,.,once,TGTGCCAGCAGCTCCGGTATAGGCCCTACTGAAGCTTTCTTT,CASSSGIGPTEAFF
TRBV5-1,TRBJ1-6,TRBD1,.,TGCGCCAGCAGCTTGGGGGGGACAGGGGGTCGAAATTCACCCCTCCACTTT,CASSLGGTGGRNSPLHF
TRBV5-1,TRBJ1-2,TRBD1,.,TGCGCCAGCAGCATAGACAGGGGGGCTGGCTACACCTTC,CASSIDRGAGYTF
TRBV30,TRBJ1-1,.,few,TGTGCCTGGAGTGTTACGGCGAACACTGAAGCTTTCTTT,CAWSVTANTEAFF
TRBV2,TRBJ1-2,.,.,TGTGCCAGCAGTGAACTCAGGGGACCCAACTATGGCTACACCTTC,CASSELRGPNYGYTF
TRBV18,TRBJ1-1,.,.,TGTGCCAGCTCACCACCGGGGAGGAACACTGAAGCTTTCTTT,CASSPPGRNTEAFF
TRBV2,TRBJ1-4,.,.,TGTGCCAGCAGAGAACCGGGCGAGGGAGAAAAACTGTTTTTT,CASREPGEGEKLFF
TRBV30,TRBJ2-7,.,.,TGTGCCTGGAGTGTCTGGCATTCCTACGAGCAGTACTTC,CAWSVWHSYEQYF
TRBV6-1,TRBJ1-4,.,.,TGTGCCAGCACCCCTGGGGGAGCTAATGAAAAACTGTTTTTT,CASTPGGANEKLFF
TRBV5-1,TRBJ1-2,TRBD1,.,TGCGCCAGCAGCTTGGGGGGGACAGGAGAAAACTATGGCTACACCTTC,CASSLGGTGENYGYTF
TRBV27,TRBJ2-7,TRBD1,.,TGTGCCAGCAGGACAGGGGCCTACGAGCAGTACTTC,CASRTGAYEQYF
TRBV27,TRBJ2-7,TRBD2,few,TGTGCCAGCAGTGCCTCCGGGACTAGAATCGAGCAGTACTTC,CASSASGTRIEQYF
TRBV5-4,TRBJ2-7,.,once,TGTGCCAGCAGCCACCTCGGGACAGGGACCGGGGGGGCATCCTACGAGCAGTACTTC,CASSHLGTGTGGASYEQYF
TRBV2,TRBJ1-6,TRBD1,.,TGTGCCAGCAGCCCCACCCCGACAGGGAGGTCACCCCTCCACTTT,CASSPTPTGRSPLHF
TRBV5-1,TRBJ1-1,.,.,TGCGCCAGCAGCTTGGCCGGGGCAGAGGTATCTGAAGCTTTCTTT,CASSLAGAEVSEAFF
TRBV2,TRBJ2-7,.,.,TGTGCCAGCAGTGAAGCAGGGTCTCGTACCGAGCAGTACTTC,CASSEAGSRTEQYF
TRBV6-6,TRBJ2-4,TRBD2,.,TGTGCCAGCAGTTCGGGGGGGATTCAGTACTTC,CASSSGGIQYF
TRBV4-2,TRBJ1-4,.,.,TGTGCCAGCAGGCAAATTGGGGGGGCAGGGGAAAAACTGTTTTTT,CASRQIGGAGEKLFF